This T cell receptor (beta chain) appears in the sequencing data of a study of cytomegalovirus exposure and HLA in healthy donors. General study points: Sequence variants that were highly shared formed a cluster that was likely a sequencing artifact. Further analysis was carried out later, and it showed several of the most significant clusters appearing linked to common viral pathogens.

PCR used 60 Vbeta primers and 13 Jbeta primers. The table came from immunoSEQ multiplex PCR; TCRdb's copy has only in-frame clones and leaves some out. Here the sample spans about 100,000 clones, 75% to 85% being singletons. CDR3 size: 16 residues. Germline V gene lookup returns CDR1 SGHDT and CDR2 YYEEEE. Trimming took 2 bases from V and 4 from J; bases not matched to a gene: 6. Points on this clone: Its antigen is as yet unknown.

Samples came from healthy bone marrow donors. Sequencing used PBMCs. This receptor was taken from a female donor in good health and CMV-seropositive. V gene TRBV5-6 combines with J gene TRBJ2-2; 9 bases map to TRBD2. CDR3 DNA sequence: TGTGCCAGCAGCTTCGATTTAGCGGGAGCCACCGGGGAGCTGTTTTTT. Translation: CASSFDLAGATGELFF.